A single sample is the source of the 7 T cell receptor beta chains below, sequenced in a study of blood T cell repertoires in COVID-19. TCRdb's table, derived via immunoSEQ multiplex PCR, lists solely in-frame clones and lacks some. The table shows approximately 250,000 clones, with approximately 91% occurring only once. The sample comprised PBMCs or T cells enriched from blood (not recorded which). The receptors originated from a woman in her 30s who had recovered from COVID-19.

The CDR3 sequence: CASSVAPLAGGPTPLNNEQFF. CDR3 DNA: TGTGCCAGCAGCGTAGCCCCACTAGCGGGAGGGCCAACCCCCTTAAACAATGAGCAGTTCTTC. The V call is TRBV9, the J call TRBJ2-1, with 13 bases matching TRBD2. The CDR3 runs to 21 residues. The ends lost 0 bases at V and 5 bases at J; junction bases unmatched: 17. Germline lookup yields CDR1 SGDLS and CDR2 YYNGEE.

This clone was seen once. V is TRBV15 and J is TRBJ2-3, with a weak D call TRBD1 (5 bases). Germline V gives CDR1 LNHNV, CDR2 YYDKDF (reference sequence). V dropped 3 bases and J dropped 0 bases, with 25 bases sitting between them. This CDR3 is built from 20 residues. The CDR3 sequence: CATSRALPRTPQVSTDTQYF. The CDR3 DNA reads TGTGCCACCAGCAGGGCCCTACCCCGGACGCCACAGGTTAGCACAGATACGCAGTATTTT.

With regard to this clone: This same CDR3 is encoded by further DNA sequences in the sample. This chain connects TRBV24-1 to TRBJ1-1, with TRBD1 identical over 7 bases. V lost 3 bases to trimming and J lost 1 base; unmatched junction nucleotides: 4. Germline loops: CDR1 KGHDR, CDR2 SFDVKD. This CDR3 is 15 amino acids long. The CDR3 DNA sequence: TGTGCCACCAGTGATCCTCGGACAGGGAACACTGAAGCTTTCTTT. Amino acid sequence: CATSDPRTGNTEAFF.

The rearrangement links TRBV27 to TRBJ2-2; 7 nucleotides line up with TRBD2. The germline gives CDR1 MNHEY, CDR2 SMNVEV (reference sequence). The CDR3 has 17 amino acids. Trimming cost V 5 bases and J 2 bases; bases outside gene matches: 11. The CDR3 spells CASSAVRDYKNTGELFF. The CDR3 bases are TGTGCCAGCAGTGCCGTCCGGGACTACAAAAACACCGGGGAGCTGTTTTTT.

The chain joins TRBV5-1 to TRBJ2-3, with 8 bases that match TRBD2. V trimming: 3 bases; J trimming: 4 bases; junction bases outside the gene matches: 7. Germline V gene sequence: CDR1 SGHRS, CDR2 YFSETQ. The CDR3 has 15 amino acids. The CDR3: CASSSGGLVADTQYF. CDR3 sequence (DNA): TGCGCCAGCAGCTCGGGGGGACTAGTGGCAGATACGCAGTATTTT.

J is TRBJ1-1 and V is TRBV5-1, with 8 bases that match TRBD1. With V trimmed by 0 bases and J by 0 bases, 4 bases remained unmatched. The CDR3 runs 16 residues. Germline V gene lookup returns CDR1 SGHRS and CDR2 YFSETQ. CDR3 nucleotide sequence: TGCGCCAGCAGCTTGGGGACAGGGCGAATGAACACTGAAGCTTTCTTT. This gives the protein CASSLGTGRMNTEAFF.

This clone was counted a single time. The chain links TRBV18 to TRBJ1-6; 8 bases agree with TRBD1. The J segment lost 7 bases and the V segment lost 4 bases, leaving 3 bases of the junction unmatched. Germline lookup yields CDR1 KGHSH and CDR2 LQKENI. The CDR3 totals 14 residues. In DNA form, the CDR3 reads TGTGCCAGCTCACTTGACAGGGGCAATTCACCCCTCCACTTT. Translation: CASSLDRGNSPLHF.